These T cell receptor beta chains were read from a single sample in a study of T-cell memory formation after mild COVID-19. MiXCR, run by TCRdb on the 5' RACE reads, gives a single entry per CDR3 protein. The table lists 150,000 to 200,000 distinct CDR3 sequences, about a fifth of them singletons. Sequencing was performed on PBMCs or a T cell subset sorted from them (not recorded which). These receptors all come from an adult woman who had mild COVID-19 (a few samples of this study predate the infection). Cell type and time point are not known. CDR3s include the opening cysteine and the closing phenylalanine or tryptophan. Expanded clones get a size class; other rows say once, few or many, or leave the size out.

V gene | clone size | CDR3 length | CDR3 protein
TRBV12-3/TRBV12-4 | . | 15 | CASSAGTGGPNEQFF
TRBV12-3/TRBV12-4 | . | 18 | CASSLRPRGDRFKYGYTF
TRBV7-9 | few | 16 | CASPGGAGASTDTQYF
TRBV11-2 | . | 15 | CASSSDWGETDTQYF
TRBV7-8 | few | 15 | CASSPSGIGSYEQYF
TRBV25-1 | few | 13 | CASSEYERRTQYF
TRBV24-1 | . | 16 | CATSDWSSGGRGEQFF
TRBV5-1 | . | 14 | CASSLTSLRETQYF
TRBV7-6 | few | 15 | CASSFNQGMNTEAFF
TRBV7-9 | . | 17 | CASSLTVGGGVQETQYF
TRBV10-3 | few | 18 | CAISESGLAGATTDTQYF
TRBV3-1 | . | 15 | CASSQPSAWNTEAFF
TRBV2 | . | 10 | CASSGLDERF
TRBV7-9 | few | 14 | CASSLGAGTEGYTF
TRBV5-6 | . | 16 | CASSTRIGGFEETQYF
TRBV5-1 | . | 15 | CASSLESHGGETQYF
TRBV24-1 | few | 18 | CATSDLNRGPYGTDTQYF
TRBV13 | few | 14 | CASSSRGSQETQYF
TRBV4-1 | few | 16 | CASSQVTGAFYNEQFF
TRBV23-1 | few | 12 | CASSRSDTEAFF
TRBV27 | . | 15 | CASSTNWDPNQPQHF
TRBV5-5 | few | 16 | CVSTSGPLEATDTQYF
TRBV5-1 | few | 16 | CASSTGQGDRTDTQYF
TRBV5-4 | . | 17 | CASSSEIAESSYNEQFF
TRBV7-6 | . | 14 | CASSLAGGWDTQYF
TRBV2 | . | 11 | CASSEGLGYTF
TRBV4-1 | few | 15 | CASRGWDFNTGELFF
TRBV6-2/TRBV6-3 | . | 12 | CASRRTGYEQFF
TRBV6-2/TRBV6-3 | . | 14 | CASSSGTATYEQYF
TRBV4-1 | few | 15 | CASSQDRGAGTEAFF
TRBV20-1 | . | 14 | CSAILRDREYEQYF
TRBV5-1 | . | 15 | CASSVAGGRSNEQYF
TRBV29-1 | . | 13 | CSPTLAGDNEQFF
TRBV13 | . | 15 | CASSSSRGYQETQYF
TRBV2 | few | 17 | CASSEALGGRYTDTQYF
TRBV7-9 | few | 15 | CASSQGGARGETQYF
TRBV4-2 | . | 17 | CASSQEAGTNPMYEQFF
TRBV9 | . | 15 | CASSVGASSYNEQFF
TRBV7-8 | . | 16 | CASSPRRLAGSGEQYF
TRBV7-3 | few | 16 | CASSAVPGAIGNEQFF
TRBV11-2 | many | 15 | CASSLFEAVYSEQYF
TRBV12-3/TRBV12-4 | few | 14 | CASRWGGLNTEAFF